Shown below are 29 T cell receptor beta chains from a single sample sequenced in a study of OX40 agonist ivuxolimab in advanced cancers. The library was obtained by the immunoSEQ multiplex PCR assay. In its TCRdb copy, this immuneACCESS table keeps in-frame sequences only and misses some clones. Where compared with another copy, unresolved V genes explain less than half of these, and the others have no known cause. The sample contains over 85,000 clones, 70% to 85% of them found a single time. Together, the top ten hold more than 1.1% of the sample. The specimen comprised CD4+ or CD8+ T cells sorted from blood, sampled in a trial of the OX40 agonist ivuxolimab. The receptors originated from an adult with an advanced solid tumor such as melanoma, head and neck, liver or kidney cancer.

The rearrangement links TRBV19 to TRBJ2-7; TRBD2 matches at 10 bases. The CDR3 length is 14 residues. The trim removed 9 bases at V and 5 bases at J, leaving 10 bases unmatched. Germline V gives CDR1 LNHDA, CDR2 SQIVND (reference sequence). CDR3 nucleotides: TGTGCCAGCCGGAATAGCGGGGGGACCAACGAGCAGTACTTC. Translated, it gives CASRNSGGTNEQYF. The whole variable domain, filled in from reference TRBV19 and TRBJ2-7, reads DGGITQSPKYLFRKEGQNVTLSCEQNLNHDAMYWYRQDPGQGLRLIYYSQIVNDFQKGDIAEGYSVSREKKESFPLTVTSAQKNPTAFYLCASRNSGGTNEQYFGPGTRLTVT.

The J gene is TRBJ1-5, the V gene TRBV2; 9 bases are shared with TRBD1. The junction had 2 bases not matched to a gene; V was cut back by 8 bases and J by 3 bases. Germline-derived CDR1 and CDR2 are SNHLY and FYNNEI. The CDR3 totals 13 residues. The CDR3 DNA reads TGTGCCAGCGACAGGGGGGCCAATCAGCCCCAGCATTTT. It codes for CASDRGANQPQHF.

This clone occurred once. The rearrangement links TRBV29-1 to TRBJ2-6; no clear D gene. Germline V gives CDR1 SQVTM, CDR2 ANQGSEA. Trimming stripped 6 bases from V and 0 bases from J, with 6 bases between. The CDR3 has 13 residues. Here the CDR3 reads CSVRVSGANVLTF. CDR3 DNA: TGCAGCGTCCGCGTCTCTGGGGCCAACGTCCTGACTTTC.

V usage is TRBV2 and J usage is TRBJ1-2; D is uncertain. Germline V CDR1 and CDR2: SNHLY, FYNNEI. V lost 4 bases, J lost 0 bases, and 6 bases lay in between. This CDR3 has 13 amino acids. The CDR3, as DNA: TGTGCCAGCAGTGGCGGGGCTAACTATGGCTACACCTTC. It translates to CASSGGANYGYTF.

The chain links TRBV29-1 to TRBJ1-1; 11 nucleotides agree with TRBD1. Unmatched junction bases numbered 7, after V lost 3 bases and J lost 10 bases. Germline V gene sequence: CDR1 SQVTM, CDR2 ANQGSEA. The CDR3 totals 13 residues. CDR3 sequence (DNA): TGCAGCGTTGAGTGGACAGGGGGCGCACCAGCTTTCTTT. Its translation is CSVEWTGGAPAFF. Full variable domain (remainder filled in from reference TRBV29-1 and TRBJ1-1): SAVISQKPSRDICQRGTSLTIQCQVDSQVTMMFWYRQQPGQSLTLIATANQGSEATYESGFVIDKFPISRPNLTFSTLTVSNMSPEDSSIYLCSVEWTGGAPAFFGQGTRLTVV.

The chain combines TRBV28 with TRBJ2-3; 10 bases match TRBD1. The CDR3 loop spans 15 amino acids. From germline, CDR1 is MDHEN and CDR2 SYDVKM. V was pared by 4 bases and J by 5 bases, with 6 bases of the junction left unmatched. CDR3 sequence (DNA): TGTGCCAGCAGTTCCCCGGGACAGGGGAGAGATACGCAGTATTTT. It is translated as CASSSPGQGRDTQYF.

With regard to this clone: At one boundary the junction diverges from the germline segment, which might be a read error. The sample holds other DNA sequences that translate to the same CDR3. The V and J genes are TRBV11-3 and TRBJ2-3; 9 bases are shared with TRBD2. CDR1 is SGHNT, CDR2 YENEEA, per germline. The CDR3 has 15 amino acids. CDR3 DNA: TGCGCCAGCAGCTCGGTGCGGGGGGGCATCGATACGCAGTATTTT. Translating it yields CASSSVRGGIDTQYF.

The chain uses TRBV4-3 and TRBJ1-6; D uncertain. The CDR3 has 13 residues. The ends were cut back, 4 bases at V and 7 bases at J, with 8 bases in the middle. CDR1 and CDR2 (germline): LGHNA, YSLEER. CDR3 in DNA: TGCGCCAGCAGCCTGTGGTCCAATTCACCCCTCCACTTT. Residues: CASSLWSNSPLHF.

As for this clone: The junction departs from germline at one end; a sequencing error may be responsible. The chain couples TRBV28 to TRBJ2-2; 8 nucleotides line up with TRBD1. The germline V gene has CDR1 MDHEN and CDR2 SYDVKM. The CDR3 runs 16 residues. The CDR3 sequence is CASSLRTGFSAGGLFF. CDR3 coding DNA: TGTGCCAGCAGTCTCCGGACAGGGTTTTCGGCCGGGGGGCTGTTTTTT.

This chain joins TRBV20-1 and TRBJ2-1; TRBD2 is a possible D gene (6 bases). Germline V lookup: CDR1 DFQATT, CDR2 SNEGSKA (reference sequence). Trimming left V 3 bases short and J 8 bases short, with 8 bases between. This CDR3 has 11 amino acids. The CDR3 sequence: CSASKRDEQFF. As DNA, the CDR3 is TGCAGTGCTAGCAAGCGGGATGAGCAGTTCTTC.

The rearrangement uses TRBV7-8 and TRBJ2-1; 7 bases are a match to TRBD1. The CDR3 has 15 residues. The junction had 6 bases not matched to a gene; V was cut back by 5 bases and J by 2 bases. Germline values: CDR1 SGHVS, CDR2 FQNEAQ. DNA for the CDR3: TGTGCCAGCAGCCCCCTGAGGGGGCCCTACAATGAGCAGTTCTTC. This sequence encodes CASSPLRGPYNEQFF.

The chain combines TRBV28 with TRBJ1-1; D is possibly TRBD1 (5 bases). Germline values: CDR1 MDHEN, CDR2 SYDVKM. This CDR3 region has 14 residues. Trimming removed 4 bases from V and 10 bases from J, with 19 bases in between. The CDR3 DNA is TGTGCCAGCAGTTCGCCGGGACGCTCGATGAGAGCTTTCTTT. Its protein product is CASSSPGRSMRAFF.

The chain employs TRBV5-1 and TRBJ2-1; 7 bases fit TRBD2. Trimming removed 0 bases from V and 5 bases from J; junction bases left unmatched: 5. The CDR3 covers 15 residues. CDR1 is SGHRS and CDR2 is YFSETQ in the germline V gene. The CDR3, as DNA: TGCGCCAGCAGCTTGGCAGGCGGGAGAGACAATGAGCAGTTCTTC. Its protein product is CASSLAGGRDNEQFF.

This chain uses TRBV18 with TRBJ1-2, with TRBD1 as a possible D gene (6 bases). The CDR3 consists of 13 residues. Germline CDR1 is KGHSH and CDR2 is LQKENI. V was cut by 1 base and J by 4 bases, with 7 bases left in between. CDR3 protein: CASSPLDSYGYTF. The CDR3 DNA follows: TGTGCCAGCTCACCACTGGACAGCTATGGCTACACCTTC. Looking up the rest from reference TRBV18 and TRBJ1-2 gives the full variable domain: NAGVMQNPRHLVRRRGQEARLRCSPMKGHSHVYWYRQLPEEGLKFMVYLQKENIIDESGMPKERFSAEFPKEGPSILRIQQVVRGDSAAYFCASSPLDSYGYTFGSGTRLTVV.

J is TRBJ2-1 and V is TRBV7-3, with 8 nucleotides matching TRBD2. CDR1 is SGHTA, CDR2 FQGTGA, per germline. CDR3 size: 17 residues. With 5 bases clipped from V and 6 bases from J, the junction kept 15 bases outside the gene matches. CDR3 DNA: TGTGCCAGCAGCCTCAGGGGTAGCGGGATCTTCGGCAATGAGCAGTTCTTC. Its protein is CASSLRGSGIFGNEQFF.

CDR3 sequence reads: CASTQARNQPQHF. The CDR3 DNA reads TGTGCCAGCACACAGGCCCGCAATCAGCCCCAGCATTTT. The chain combines TRBV7-2 with TRBJ1-5; D might be TRBD1 (5 bases). With 7 bases removed from V and 2 bases from J, the gap between germline ends came to 9 bases. The CDR3 has 13 amino acids. Per germline, CDR1 SGHTA and CDR2 FQGNSA.

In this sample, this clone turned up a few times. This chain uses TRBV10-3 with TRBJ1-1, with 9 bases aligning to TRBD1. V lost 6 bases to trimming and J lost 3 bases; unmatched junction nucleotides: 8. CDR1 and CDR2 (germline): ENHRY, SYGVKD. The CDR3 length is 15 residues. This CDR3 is CAIRDRDREDTEAFF. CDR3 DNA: TGTGCCATCAGGGATCGGGACAGGGAGGACACTGAAGCTTTCTTT.

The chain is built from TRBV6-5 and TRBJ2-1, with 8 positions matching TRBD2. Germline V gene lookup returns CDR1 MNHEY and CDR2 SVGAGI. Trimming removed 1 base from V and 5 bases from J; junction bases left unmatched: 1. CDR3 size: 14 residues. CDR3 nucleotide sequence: TGTGCCAGCAGTTACTTGGGACTAGACAATGAGCAGTTCTTC. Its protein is CASSYLGLDNEQFF.

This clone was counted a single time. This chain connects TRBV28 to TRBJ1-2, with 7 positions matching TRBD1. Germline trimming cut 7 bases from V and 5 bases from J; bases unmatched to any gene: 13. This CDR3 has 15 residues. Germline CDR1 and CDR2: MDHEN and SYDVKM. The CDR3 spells CASKLGGGTEYGYTF. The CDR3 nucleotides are TGTGCCAGCAAACTAGGGGGCGGGACAGAGTATGGCTACACCTTC.

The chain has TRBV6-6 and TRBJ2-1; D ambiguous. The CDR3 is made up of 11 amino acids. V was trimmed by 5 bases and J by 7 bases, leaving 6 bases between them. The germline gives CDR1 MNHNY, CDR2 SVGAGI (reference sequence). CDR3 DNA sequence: TGTGCCAGCAGTGCTAAGAATGAGCAGTTCTTC. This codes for CASSAKNEQFF.

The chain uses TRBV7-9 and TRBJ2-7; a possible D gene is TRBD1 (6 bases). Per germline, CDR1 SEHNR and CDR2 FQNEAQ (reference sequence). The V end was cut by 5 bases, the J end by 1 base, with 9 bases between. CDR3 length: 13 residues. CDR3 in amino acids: CASSPGQSYEQYF. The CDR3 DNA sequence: TGTGCCAGCAGCCCCGGACAGTCCTACGAGCAGTACTTC. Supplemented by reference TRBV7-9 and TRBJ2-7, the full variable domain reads DTGVSQNPRHKITKRGQNVTFRCDPISEHNRLYWYRQTLGQGPEFLTYFQNEAQLEKSRLLSDRFSAERPKGSFSTLEIQRTEQGDSAMYLCASSPGQSYEQYFGPGTRLTVT.

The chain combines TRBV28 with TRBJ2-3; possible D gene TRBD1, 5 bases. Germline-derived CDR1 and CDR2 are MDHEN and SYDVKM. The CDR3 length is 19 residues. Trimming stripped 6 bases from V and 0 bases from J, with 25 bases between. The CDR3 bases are TGTGCCAGCAGAACCCATTCCCCTGGGCAGGGCCAAAGCACAGATACGCAGTATTTT. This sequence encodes CASRTHSPGQGQSTDTQYF.

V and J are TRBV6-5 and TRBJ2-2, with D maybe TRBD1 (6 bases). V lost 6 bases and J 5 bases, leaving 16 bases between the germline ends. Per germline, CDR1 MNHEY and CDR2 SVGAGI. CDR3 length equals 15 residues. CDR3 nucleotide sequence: TGTGCCAGCAGCGCCAAGATACAGGGTACCGGGGAGCTGTTTTTT. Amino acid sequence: CASSAKIQGTGELFF.

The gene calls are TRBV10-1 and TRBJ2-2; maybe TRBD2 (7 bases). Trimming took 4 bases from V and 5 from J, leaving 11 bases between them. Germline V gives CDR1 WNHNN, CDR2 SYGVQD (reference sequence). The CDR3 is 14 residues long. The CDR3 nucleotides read TGCGCCAGCAGTGCGGGGGGCGAAACCGGGGAGCTGTTTTTT. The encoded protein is CASSAGGETGELFF.

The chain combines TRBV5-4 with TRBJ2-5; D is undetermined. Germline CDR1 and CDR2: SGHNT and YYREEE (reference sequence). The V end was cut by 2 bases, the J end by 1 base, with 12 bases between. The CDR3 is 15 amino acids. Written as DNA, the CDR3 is TGTGCCAGCAGCTTTACCCCAGCAGTCCAAGAGACCCAGTACTTC. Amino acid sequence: CASSFTPAVQETQYF.

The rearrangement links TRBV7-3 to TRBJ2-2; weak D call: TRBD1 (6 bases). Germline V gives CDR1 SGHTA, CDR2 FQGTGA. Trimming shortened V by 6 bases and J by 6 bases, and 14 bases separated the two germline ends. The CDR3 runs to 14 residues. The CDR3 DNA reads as TGTGCCAGCAGTGCAGGGGCAAAGGCCGGGGAGCTGTTTTTT. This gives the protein CASSAGAKAGELFF.

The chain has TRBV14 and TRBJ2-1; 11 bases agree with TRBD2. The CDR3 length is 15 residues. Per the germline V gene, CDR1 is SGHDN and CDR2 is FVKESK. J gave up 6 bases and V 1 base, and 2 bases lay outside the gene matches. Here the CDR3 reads CASSQATSGSNEQFF. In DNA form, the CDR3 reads TGTGCCAGCAGCCAAGCAACTAGCGGGAGCAATGAGCAGTTCTTC.

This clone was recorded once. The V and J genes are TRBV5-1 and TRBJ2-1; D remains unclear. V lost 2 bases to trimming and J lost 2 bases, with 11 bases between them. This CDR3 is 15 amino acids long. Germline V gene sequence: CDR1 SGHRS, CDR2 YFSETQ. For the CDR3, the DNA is TGCGCCAGCAGCTTAACACCTACTACCTACAATGAGCAGTTCTTC. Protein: CASSLTPTTYNEQFF.

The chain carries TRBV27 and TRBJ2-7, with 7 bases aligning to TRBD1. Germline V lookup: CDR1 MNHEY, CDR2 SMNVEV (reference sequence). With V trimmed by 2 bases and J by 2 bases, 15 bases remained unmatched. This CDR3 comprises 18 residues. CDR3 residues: CASSLRLGGFSSPYEQYF. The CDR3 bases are TGTGCCAGCAGTTTACGGTTAGGGGGCTTTTCCTCGCCCTACGAGCAGTACTTC.